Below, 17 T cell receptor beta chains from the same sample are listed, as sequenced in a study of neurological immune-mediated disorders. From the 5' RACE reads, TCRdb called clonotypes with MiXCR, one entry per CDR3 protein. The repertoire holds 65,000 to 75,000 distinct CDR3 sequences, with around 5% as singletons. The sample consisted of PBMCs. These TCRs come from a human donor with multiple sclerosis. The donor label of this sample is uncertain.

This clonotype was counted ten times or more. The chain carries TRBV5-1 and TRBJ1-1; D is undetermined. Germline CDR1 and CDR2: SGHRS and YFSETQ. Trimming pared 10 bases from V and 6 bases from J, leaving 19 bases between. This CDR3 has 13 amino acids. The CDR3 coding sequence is TGCGCCGCCCGGGAAAGGCTCCACTCTGAAGCTTTCTTT. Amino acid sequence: CAARERLHSEAFF.

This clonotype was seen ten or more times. The CDR3 is CAISEAVGPRELFF. DNA for the CDR3: TGTGCCATCAGTGAGGCTGTCGGTCCGCGGGAGCTGTTTTTT. The J gene is TRBJ2-2, the V gene TRBV10-3; D gene unclear. CDR3 length: 14 residues. Trimming pared 2 bases from V and 9 bases from J, leaving 13 bases between. The germline V gene has CDR1 ENHRY and CDR2 SYGVKD.

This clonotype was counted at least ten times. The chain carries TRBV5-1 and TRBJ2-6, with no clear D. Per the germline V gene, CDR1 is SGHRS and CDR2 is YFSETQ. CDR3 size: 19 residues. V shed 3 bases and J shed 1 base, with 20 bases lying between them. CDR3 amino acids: CASSSFPGDRLSGANVLTF. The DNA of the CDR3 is TGCGCCAGCAGCTCCTTCCCGGGCGACCGTTTGTCTGGGGCCAACGTCCTGACTTTC.

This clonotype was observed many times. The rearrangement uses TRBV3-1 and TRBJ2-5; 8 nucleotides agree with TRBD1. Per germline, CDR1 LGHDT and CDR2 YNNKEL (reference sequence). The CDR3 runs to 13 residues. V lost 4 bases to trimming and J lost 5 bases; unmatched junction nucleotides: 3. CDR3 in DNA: TGTGCCAGCAGCCTCAGGGGGCCTGAGACCCAGTACTTC. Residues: CASSLRGPETQYF.

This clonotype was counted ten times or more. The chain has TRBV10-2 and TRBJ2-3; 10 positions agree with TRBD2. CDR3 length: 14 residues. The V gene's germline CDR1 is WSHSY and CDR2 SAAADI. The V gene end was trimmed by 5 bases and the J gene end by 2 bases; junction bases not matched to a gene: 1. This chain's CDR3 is CASSSGGDTDTQYF. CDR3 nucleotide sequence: TGCGCCAGCAGTAGCGGGGGGGACACAGATACGCAGTATTTT.

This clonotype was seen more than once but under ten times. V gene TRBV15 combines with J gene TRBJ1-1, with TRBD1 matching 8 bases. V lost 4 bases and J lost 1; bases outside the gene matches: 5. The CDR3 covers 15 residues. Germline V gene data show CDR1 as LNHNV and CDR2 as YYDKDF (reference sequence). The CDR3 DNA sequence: TGTGCCACCAGCACCCCGGGACAGGCGAACACTGAAGCTTTCTTT. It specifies CATSTPGQANTEAFF.

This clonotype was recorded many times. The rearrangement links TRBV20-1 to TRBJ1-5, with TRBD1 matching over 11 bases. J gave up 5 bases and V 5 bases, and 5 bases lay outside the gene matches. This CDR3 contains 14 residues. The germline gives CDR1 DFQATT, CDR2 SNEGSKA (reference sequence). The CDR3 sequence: CSAPGQGAHQPQHF. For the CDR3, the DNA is TGCAGTGCTCCTGGACAGGGGGCTCATCAGCCCCAGCATTTT.

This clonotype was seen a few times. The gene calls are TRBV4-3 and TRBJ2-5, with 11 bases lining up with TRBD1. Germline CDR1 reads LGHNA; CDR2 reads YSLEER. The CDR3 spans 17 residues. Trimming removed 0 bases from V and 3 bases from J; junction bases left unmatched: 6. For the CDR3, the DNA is TGCGCCAGCAGCCAAGATATTCGGGACAGGGGGAAAGAGACCCAGTACTTC. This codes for CASSQDIRDRGKETQYF.

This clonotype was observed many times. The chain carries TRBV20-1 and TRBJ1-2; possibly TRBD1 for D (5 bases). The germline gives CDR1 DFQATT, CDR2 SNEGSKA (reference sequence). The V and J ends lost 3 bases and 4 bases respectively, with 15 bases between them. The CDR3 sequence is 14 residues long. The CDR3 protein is CSARRDPFSYGYTF. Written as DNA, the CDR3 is TGCAGTGCTAGGAGGGACCCGTTTTCCTATGGCTACACCTTC.

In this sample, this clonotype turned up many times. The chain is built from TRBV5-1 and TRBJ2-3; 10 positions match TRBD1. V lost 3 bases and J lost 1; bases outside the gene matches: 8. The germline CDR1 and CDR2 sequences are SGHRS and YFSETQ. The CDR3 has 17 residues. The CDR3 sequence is CASSSSTGGVGTDTQYF. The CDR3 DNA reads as TGCGCCAGCAGCTCTTCGACAGGGGGCGTGGGCACAGATACGCAGTATTTT. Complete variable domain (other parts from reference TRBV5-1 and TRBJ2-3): KAGVTQTPRYLIKTRGQQVTLSCSPISGHRSVSWYQQTPGQGLQFLFEYFSETQRNKGNFPGRFSGRQFSNSRSEMNVSTLELGDSALYLCASSSSTGGVGTDTQYFGPGTRLTVL.

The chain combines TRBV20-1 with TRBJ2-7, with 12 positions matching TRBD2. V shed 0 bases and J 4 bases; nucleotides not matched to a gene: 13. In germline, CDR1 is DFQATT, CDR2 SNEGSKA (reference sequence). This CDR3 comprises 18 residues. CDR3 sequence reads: CSARDGLAGGLQRYEQYF. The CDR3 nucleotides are TGCAGTGCTAGAGATGGGCTAGCGGGGGGGCTCCAGCGTTACGAGCAGTACTTC.

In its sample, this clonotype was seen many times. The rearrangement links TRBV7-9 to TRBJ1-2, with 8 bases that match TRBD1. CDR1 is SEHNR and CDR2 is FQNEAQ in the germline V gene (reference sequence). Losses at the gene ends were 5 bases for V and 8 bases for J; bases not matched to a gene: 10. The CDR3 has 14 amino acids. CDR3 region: CASSPQTGGRGYTF. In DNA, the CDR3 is TGTGCCAGCAGCCCCCAAACAGGGGGAAGAGGCTACACCTTC.

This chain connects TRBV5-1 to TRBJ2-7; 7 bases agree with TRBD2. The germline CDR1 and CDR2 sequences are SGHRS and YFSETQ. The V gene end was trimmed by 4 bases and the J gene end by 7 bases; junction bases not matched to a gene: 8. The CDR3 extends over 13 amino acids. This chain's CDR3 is CASSQGLLVEQYF. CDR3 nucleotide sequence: TGCGCCAGCAGCCAGGGACTACTTGTGGAGCAGTACTTC.

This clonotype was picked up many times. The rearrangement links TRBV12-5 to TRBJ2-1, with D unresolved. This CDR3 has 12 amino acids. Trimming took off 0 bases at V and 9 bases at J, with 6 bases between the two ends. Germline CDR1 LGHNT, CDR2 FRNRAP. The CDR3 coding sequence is TGTGCTAGTGGTTTGGTAATTGTTGAGCAGTTCTTC. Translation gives CASGLVIVEQFF.

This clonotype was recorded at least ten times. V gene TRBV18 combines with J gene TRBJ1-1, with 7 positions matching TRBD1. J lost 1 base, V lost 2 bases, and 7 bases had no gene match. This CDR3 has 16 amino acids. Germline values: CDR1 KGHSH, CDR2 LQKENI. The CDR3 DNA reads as TGTGCCAGCTCACCATGGGAGGGGGCCTCGAACACTGAAGCTTTCTTT. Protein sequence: CASSPWEGASNTEAFF. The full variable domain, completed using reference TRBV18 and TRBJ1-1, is NAGVMQNPRHLVRRRGQEARLRCSPMKGHSHVYWYRQLPEEGLKFMVYLQKENIIDESGMPKERFSAEFPKEGPSILRIQQVVRGDSAAYFCASSPWEGASNTEAFFGQGTRLTVV.

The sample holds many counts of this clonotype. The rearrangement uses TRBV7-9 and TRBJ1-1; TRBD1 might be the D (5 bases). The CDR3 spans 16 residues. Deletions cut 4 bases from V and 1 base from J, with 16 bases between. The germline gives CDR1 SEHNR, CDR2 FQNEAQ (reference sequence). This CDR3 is CASSSAMTAGNTEAFF. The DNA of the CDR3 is TGTGCCAGCAGCTCCGCGATGACAGCGGGGAACACTGAAGCTTTCTTT.

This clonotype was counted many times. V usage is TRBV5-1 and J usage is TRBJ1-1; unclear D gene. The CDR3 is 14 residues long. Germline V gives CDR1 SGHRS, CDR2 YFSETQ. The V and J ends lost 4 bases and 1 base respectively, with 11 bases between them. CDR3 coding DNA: TGCGCCAGCAGCGAGATTTCGGAGAACACTGAAGCTTTCTTT. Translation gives CASSEISENTEAFF.